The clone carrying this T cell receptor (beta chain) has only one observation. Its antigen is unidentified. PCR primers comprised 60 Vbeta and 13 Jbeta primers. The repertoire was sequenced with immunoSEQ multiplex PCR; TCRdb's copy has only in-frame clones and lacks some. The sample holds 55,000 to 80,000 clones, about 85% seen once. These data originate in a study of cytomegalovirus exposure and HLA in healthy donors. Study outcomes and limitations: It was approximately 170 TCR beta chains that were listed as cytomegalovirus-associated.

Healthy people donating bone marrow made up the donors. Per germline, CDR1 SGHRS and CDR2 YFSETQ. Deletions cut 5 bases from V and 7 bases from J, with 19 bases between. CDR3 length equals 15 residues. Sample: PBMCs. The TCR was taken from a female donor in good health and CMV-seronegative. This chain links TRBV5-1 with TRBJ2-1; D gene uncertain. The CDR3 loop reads CASSPTTPHGNEQFF. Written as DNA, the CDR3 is TGCGCCAGCAGTCCTACTACCCCCCACGGGAATGAGCAGTTCTTC.